This T cell receptor beta chain was found in a study of T cell responses to AZD1222 COVID-19 vaccine. Whole-study results and caveats: Breadth and depth of Spike-specific TCRs rose after two AZD1222 doses.

About this clone itself: The antigen is not known.

This CDR3 comprises 14 residues. Trimming took 2 bases from V and 5 from J, leaving 12 bases between them. Germline assignment: CDR1 MNHNS and CDR2 SASEGT. Method: immunoSEQ multiplex PCR; TCRdb's copy keeps in-frame clones and lacks some. In the table there are under 200,000 clones, almost 90% of which are singletons. The J gene is TRBJ1-1, the V gene TRBV6-1; no clear D gene. This receptor was taken from an adult in good health. Here the sequenced sample was peripheral blood, taken on day 0 of AZD1222 vaccination. CDR3 nucleotide sequence: TGTGCCAGCAGTGAATGGGAGGGAGGAACTGAAGCTTTCTTT. Encoded protein: CASSEWEGGTEAFF.